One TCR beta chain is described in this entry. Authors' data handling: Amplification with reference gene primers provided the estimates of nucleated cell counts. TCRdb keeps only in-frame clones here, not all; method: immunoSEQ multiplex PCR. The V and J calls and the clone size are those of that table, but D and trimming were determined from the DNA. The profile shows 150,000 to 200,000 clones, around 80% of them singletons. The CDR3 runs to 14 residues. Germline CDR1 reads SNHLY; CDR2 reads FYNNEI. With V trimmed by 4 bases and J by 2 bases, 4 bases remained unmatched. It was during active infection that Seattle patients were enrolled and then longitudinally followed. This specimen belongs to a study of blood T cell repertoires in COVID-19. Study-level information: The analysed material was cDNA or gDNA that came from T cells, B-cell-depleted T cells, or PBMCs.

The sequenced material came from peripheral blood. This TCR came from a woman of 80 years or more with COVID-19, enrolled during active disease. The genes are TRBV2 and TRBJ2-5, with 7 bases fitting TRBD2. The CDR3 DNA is TGTGCCAGCAGTGTAACTAGCGAACAAGAGACCCAGTACTTC. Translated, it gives CASSVTSEQETQYF.